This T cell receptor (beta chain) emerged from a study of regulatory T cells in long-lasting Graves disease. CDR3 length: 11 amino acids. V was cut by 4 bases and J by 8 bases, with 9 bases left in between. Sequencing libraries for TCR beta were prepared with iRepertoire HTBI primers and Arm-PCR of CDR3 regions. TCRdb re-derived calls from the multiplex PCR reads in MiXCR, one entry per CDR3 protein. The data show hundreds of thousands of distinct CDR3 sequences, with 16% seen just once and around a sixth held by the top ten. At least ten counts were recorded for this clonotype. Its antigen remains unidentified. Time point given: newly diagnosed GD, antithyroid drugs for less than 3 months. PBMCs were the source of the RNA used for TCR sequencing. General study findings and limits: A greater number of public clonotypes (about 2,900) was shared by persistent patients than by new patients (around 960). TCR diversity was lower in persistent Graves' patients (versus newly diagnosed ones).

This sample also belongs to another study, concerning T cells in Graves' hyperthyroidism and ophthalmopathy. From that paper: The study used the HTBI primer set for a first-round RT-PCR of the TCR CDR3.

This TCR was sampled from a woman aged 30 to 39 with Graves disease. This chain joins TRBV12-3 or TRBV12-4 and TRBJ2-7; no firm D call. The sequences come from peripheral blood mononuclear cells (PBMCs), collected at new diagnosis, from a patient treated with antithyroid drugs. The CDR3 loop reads CASSYLDQQYF. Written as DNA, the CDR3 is TGTGCCAGCAGTTATTTGGATCAGCAGTACTTC.